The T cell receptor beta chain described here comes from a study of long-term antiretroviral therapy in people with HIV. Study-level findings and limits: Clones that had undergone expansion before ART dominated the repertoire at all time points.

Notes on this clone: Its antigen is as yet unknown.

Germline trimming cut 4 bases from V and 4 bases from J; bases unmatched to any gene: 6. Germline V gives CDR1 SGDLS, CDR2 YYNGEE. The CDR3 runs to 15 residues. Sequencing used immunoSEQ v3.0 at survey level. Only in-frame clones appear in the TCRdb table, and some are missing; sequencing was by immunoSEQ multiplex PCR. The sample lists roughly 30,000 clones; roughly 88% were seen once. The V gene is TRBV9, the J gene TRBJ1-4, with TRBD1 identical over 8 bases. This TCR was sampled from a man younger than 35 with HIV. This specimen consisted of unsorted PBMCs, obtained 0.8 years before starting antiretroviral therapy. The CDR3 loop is CASSHGTGNNEKLFF. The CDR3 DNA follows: TGTGCCAGCAGCCACGGGACAGGCAATAATGAAAAACTGTTTTTT.